Below are 7 T cell receptor beta chains sequenced from a single sample in a study of cytomegalovirus exposure and HLA in healthy donors. Vbeta (60) and Jbeta (13) primers were used in the PCR. Clones were sequenced by immunoSEQ multiplex PCR, and TCRdb holds only the in-frame ones, with some missing. Seen here are about 200,000 clones, roughly 85% observed once, and the top ten hold around 4.8%. The sequencing input was PBMCs. The receptor source for this set is a woman aged 30 to 39 in good health and CMV-seropositive.

The rearrangement uses TRBV10-3 and TRBJ1-1; D unclear. Germline loops: CDR1 ENHRY, CDR2 SYGVKD. The V end lost 9 bases, the J end lost 8 bases, and 22 bases lay between the germline ends. CDR3 length equals 14 residues. The CDR3 nucleotides read TGTGCCATTACCTCCCGACTGGAAGGTACCGAAGCTTTCTTT. It yields the protein CAITSRLEGTEAFF.

The V call is TRBV29-1, the J call TRBJ2-7, with D tentatively TRBD2 (6 bases). V shed 0 bases and J shed 1 base, with 10 bases lying between them. This CDR3 spans 14 amino acids. The germline V gene has CDR1 SQVTM and CDR2 ANQGSEA. The DNA for the CDR3 is TGCAGCGTTGAAGAAAGGGACTCATCCTACGAGCAGTACTTC. The encoded protein is CSVEERDSSYEQYF.

The V call is TRBV27, the J call TRBJ2-1, with no clear D. Germline V gene sequence: CDR1 MNHEY, CDR2 SMNVEV (reference sequence). CDR3 length: 11 amino acids. Trimming took 8 bases from V and 9 from J, leaving 11 bases between them. CDR3 nucleotide sequence: TGTGCCAGCGGGCTCTTGTTTGAGCAGTTCTTC. This codes for CASGLLFEQFF.

This clone appeared a few times. V and J are TRBV5-4 and TRBJ1-4, with 7 bases fitting TRBD1. After removal of 2 bases from V and 5 bases from J, the junction contained 6 bases not matched to a gene. CDR3 length equals 15 residues. From germline, CDR1 is SGHNT and CDR2 YYREEE (reference sequence). CDR3 in DNA: TGTGCCAGCAGCTTCGCTGGGACAGCGAATGAAAAACTGTTTTTT. Protein: CASSFAGTANEKLFF.

This chain connects TRBV5-3 to TRBJ2-5; 11 bases line up with TRBD1. TRBV5-3 is an ORF for which the function is uncertain. V shed 0 bases, J shed 1 base, and the junction held 2 bases outside the gene matches. CDR3 length: 16 amino acids. CDR3 in DNA: TGTGCCAGAAGCTTGGCAGGACAGGGGGCCCAAGAGACCCAGTACTTC. Translating gives CARSLAGQGAQETQYF.

This chain links TRBV7-6 with TRBJ2-3; 14 bases are a match to TRBD2. The ends lost 5 bases at V and 5 bases at J; junction bases unmatched: 9. This CDR3 is built from 17 residues. The germline CDR1 and CDR2 sequences are SGHVS and FNYEAQ. The CDR3 coding sequence is TGTGCCAGCAGCGCCCGACTAGCGGGGGGGCCTGGAGATACGCAGTATTTT. Its translation is CASSARLAGGPGDTQYF.

This clone occurred a few times. J is TRBJ2-1 and V is TRBV27, with 7 bases identical to TRBD2. CDR3 length: 12 residues. CDR1 and CDR2 (germline): MNHEY, SMNVEV (reference sequence). The trim removed 3 bases at V and 10 bases at J, leaving 3 bases unmatched. The DNA of the CDR3 is TGTGCCAGCAGTTTCCAGGGAGGGGAGCAGTTCTTC. Translated, it gives CASSFQGGEQFF.